A selection of T cell receptor beta chains follows, all from one sample in a study of blood T cell repertoires in COVID-19. Generated by immunoSEQ multiplex PCR, the TCRdb table keeps only in-frame clones and is missing some. Of 230,000 or so clones detected, more than 65% appear once; the ten largest clones hold 3.4%. Sequencing was carried out using PBMCs or T cells enriched from blood (not recorded which). The receptors stem from a man aged 45-60 years who had recovered from COVID-19. Each CDR3 is given with its conserved first and last residue. D genes are given only for firm matches. The listing skips clone size in some rows; elsewhere it reads once, few, many or a size class.

TRBV5-4	TRBJ2-2	NA	NA	TGTGCCAGCAGCTTCAGTACGACCGGGGAGCTGTTTTTT	CASSFSTTGELFF
TRBV5-6	TRBJ2-1	once	TRBD1	TGTGCCAGCAGCCCCCGAACCGGGACAGTCTCCTACAATGAGCAGTTCTTC	CASSPRTGTVSYNEQFF
TRBV7-6	TRBJ2-3	few	TRBD2	TGTGCCAGCAGCTTTGGGCTAGCGGACACAGATACGCAGTATTTT	CASSFGLADTDTQYF
TRBV5-1	TRBJ2-2	NA	TRBD1	TGCGCCAGCAGCCCAGGGACAGTAACCGGGGAGCTGTTTTTT	CASSPGTVTGELFF
TRBV4-3	TRBJ1-5	NA	NA	TGCGCCAGCAGCCAAGATCTAGGCGGGGGCGCTCAGCCCCAGCATTTT	CASSQDLGGGAQPQHF
TRBV30	TRBJ1-1	NA	TRBD1	TGTGCCTGGAGTGCCCGTTGGGACAGGCCGAACACTGAAGCTTTCTTT	CAWSARWDRPNTEAFF
TRBV5-1	TRBJ1-5	NA	TRBD1	TGCGCCAGCAGCTTTGAAGGGGGCAGAAATCAGCCCCAGCATTTT	CASSFEGGRNQPQHF
TRBV11-2	TRBJ2-1	NA	NA	TGTGCCAGCAGCTTAATGGGCGGCGGGTCCTACAATGAGCAGTTCTTC	CASSLMGGGSYNEQFF
TRBV11-2	TRBJ2-5	NA	TRBD1	TGTGCCAGCAGCTTAGAACCGGGACAGGGAATTCAAGAGACCCAGTACTTC	CASSLEPGQGIQETQYF
TRBV12-2	TRBJ2-5	NA	NA	TGTGCGGTCCCCAAGGAGGCCAGGACAGGGGATTTCGAAGAGACCCAGTACTTC	CAVPKEARTGDFEETQYF
TRBV9	TRBJ2-3	NA	TRBD2	TGTGCCAGCAGCGTTGCGGGAGCGAAGACAGATACGCAGTATTTT	CASSVAGAKTDTQYF
TRBV6-2/TRBV6-3	TRBJ1-5	NA	NA	TGTGCCAGCAGTTACTTTAACACAGATCAGCCCCAGCATTTT	CASSYFNTDQPQHF
TRBV12-5	TRBJ2-5	NA	NA	TGTGCTAGTGGTTCACCGGGGGAGACCCAGTACTTC	CASGSPGETQYF
TRBV5-5	TRBJ2-7	NA	TRBD2	TGTGCCAGCAGCTTAGCCCTAGCGGGAAACTACGAGCAGTACTTC	CASSLALAGNYEQYF
TRBV11-3	TRBJ2-1	once	TRBD2	TGTGCCAGCCAGCGGGGCACCTACAATGAGCAGTTCTTC	CASQRGTYNEQFF
TRBV24-1	TRBJ2-1	NA	TRBD1	TGTGCCACCAGTGATTCCGGGACAGCGCGCAATGAGCAGTTCTTC	CATSDSGTARNEQFF
TRBV5-1	TRBJ2-4	NA	NA	TGCGCCAGCAGCTTGGGACGGACTGCGAACATTCAGTACTTC	CASSLGRTANIQYF
TRBV27	TRBJ2-1	NA	TRBD1	TGTGCCAGCAGTTTTAGGGGGCCCTACAATGAGCAGTTCTTC	CASSFRGPYNEQFF
TRBV5-4	TRBJ2-2	NA	TRBD1	TGTGCCAGCAGCGAGACAGGGTCCGGGGAGCTGTTTTTT	CASSETGSGELFF
TRBV11-2	TRBJ2-7	NA	NA	TGTGCCAGCAGCTTAGGGGTAGGGGCCTACGAGCAGTACTTC	CASSLGVGAYEQYF
TRBV7-2	TRBJ2-7	NA	TRBD1	TGTGCCAGCAGCATCCGACAGGGATACGAGCAGTACTTC	CASSIRQGYEQYF
TRBV18	TRBJ2-1	once	TRBD1	TGTGCCAGCTCAGTCCGGACAGGGGGCTATGAGCAGTTCTTC	CASSVRTGGYEQFF
TRBV7-9	TRBJ1-1	NA	TRBD1	TGTGCCAGCAGCTCACAGGGGGCCTCCACTGAAGCTTTCTTT	CASSSQGASTEAFF
TRBV6-1	TRBJ1-5	NA	TRBD1	TGTGCCAGCAGTGAAGGGTCAGGGGGCTTTCAGCCCCAGCATTTT	CASSEGSGGFQPQHF
TRBV29-1	TRBJ2-7	NA	TRBD2	TGCAGCGTTGAAGTGGCGGGAGGGATATACGAGCAGTACTTC	CSVEVAGGIYEQYF
TRBV7-3	TRBJ2-1	once	TRBD2	TGTGCCAGCAGCTTATCGGGGGGTGAGCAGTTCTTC	CASSLSGGEQFF
TRBV15	TRBJ2-7	NA	NA	TGTGCCACCAGCAGGGGGGCTTCCTACGAGCAGTACTTC	CATSRGASYEQYF
TRBV7-2	TRBJ2-1	NA	TRBD1	TGTGCCAGCAGCTATGGACAGGGGAGCAATGAGCAGTTCTTC	CASSYGQGSNEQFF